The 8 T cell receptor beta chains below were found in one sample sequenced in a study of cytomegalovirus exposure and HLA in healthy donors. It was with 60 Vbeta and 13 Jbeta primers that the PCR ran. Sequenced by immunoSEQ multiplex PCR; TCRdb stores in-frame clones only, minus some. Here the sample spans 150,000 or so clones, around 67% being singletons. Specimen: PBMCs. All receptors derive from a woman aged 18 to 35 in good health and CMV-seronegative.

The chain uses TRBV4-2 and TRBJ1-4; D unclear. The CDR3 sequence is 14 residues long. V was trimmed by 6 bases and J by 4 bases, leaving 12 bases between them. Germline V gene lookup returns CDR1 LGHNA and CDR2 YNFKEQ. CDR3 in DNA: TGTGCCAGCAGACCAGACGGGTTTAATGAAAAACTGTTTTTT. Its protein product is CASRPDGFNEKLFF.

V is TRBV7-2 and J is TRBJ2-2; TRBD2 matches at 13 bases. Germline-derived CDR1 and CDR2 are SGHTA and FQGNSA. Trimming took 3 bases from V and 4 from J; bases not matched to a gene: 11. The CDR3 consists of 19 residues. In DNA, the CDR3 is TGTGCCAGCAGCTTCGGATGGACTAGCGGGAGAACCGTCACCGGGGAGCTGTTTTTT. This gives the protein CASSFGWTSGRTVTGELFF.

The rearrangement links TRBV2 to TRBJ2-1; perhaps TRBD2 as D (5 bases). V was pared by 5 bases and J by 9 bases, with 11 bases between. This CDR3 spans 12 amino acids. Germline V lookup: CDR1 SNHLY, CDR2 FYNNEI. The CDR3 spells CASSILGVEQFF. The CDR3 DNA reads TGTGCCAGCAGTATACTAGGAGTTGAGCAGTTCTTC.

This chain connects TRBV5-1 to TRBJ2-1; 13 bases map to TRBD2. This CDR3 has 16 amino acids. Germline assignment: CDR1 SGHRS and CDR2 YFSETQ. V shed 4 bases and J 3 bases; nucleotides not matched to a gene: 4. CDR3 sequence: CASSAGLAGNYNEQFF. The DNA of the CDR3 is TGCGCCAGCAGCGCGGGACTAGCGGGGAACTACAATGAGCAGTTCTTC.

The chain uses TRBV11-2 and TRBJ1-3; D is possibly TRBD1 (6 bases). The V gene lost 1 base and the J gene lost 4 bases, with 20 bases spanning the gap. This CDR3 spans 18 amino acids. Germline-derived CDR1 and CDR2 are SGHAT and FQNNGV. The CDR3 DNA reads as TGTGCCAGCAGCTTAGGTTACAGGGCCCCCGCGGCGGGAAACACCATATATTTT. Translating gives CASSLGYRAPAAGNTIYF.

V gene TRBV7-3 combines with J gene TRBJ2-1, with TRBD2 matching 14 bases. The CDR3 consists of 15 residues. Per germline, CDR1 SGHTA and CDR2 FQGTGA. The trim removed 5 bases at V and 6 bases at J, leaving 3 bases unmatched. CDR3 coding DNA: TGTGCCAGCAGCCGGGGACTAGCGGGAGCCAATGAGCAGTTCTTC. Encoded protein: CASSRGLAGANEQFF.

This clone was detected once. This chain joins TRBV15 and TRBJ2-7, with D maybe TRBD1 (6 bases). The V and J ends lost 3 bases and 2 bases respectively, with 11 bases between them. The CDR3 covers 14 residues. Germline V CDR1 and CDR2: LNHNV, YYDKDF (reference sequence). CDR3 region: CATSRPGAPYEQYF. The CDR3 bases are TGTGCCACCAGCAGGCCAGGGGCGCCCTACGAGCAGTACTTC.

The J gene is TRBJ2-3, the V gene TRBV2; no clear D. Trimming took off 6 bases at V and 0 bases at J, with 10 bases between the two ends. The germline V gene encodes CDR1 SNHLY and CDR2 FYNNEI. The CDR3 contains 14 residues. CDR3 coding DNA: TGTGCCAGCAGCGTACAGTTTAGCACAGATACGCAGTATTTT. This gives the protein CASSVQFSTDTQYF. The full variable domain, with the rest looked up from reference TRBV2 and TRBJ2-3, is EPEVTQTPSHQVTQMGQEVILRCVPISNHLYFYWYRQILGQKVEFLVSFYNNEISEKSEIFDDQFSVERPDGSNFTLKIRSTKLEDSAMYFCASSVQFSTDTQYFGPGTRLTVL.